This TCR beta chain originates from a study of blood T cell repertoires in COVID-19. This CDR3 spans 14 amino acids. The V gene lost 5 bases and the J gene lost 11 bases, with 18 bases spanning the gap. CDR1 SGHVS and CDR2 FQNEAQ come from the germline V gene. Assay: immunoSEQ multiplex PCR; the TCRdb copy retains only in-frame clones and omits some. This sample has 200,000 to 300,000 clones, with around 88% found just once. Sequenced sample: peripheral blood. The sequence was collected from a man between 25 and 39 years old with active or convalescent COVID-19. The chain combines TRBV7-8 with TRBJ2-2; maybe TRBD1 (6 bases). Written as DNA, the CDR3 is TGTGCCAGCAGCCCACGGACAGCTCTCTCTGAGCTGTTTTTT. Encoded protein: CASSPRTALSELFF.